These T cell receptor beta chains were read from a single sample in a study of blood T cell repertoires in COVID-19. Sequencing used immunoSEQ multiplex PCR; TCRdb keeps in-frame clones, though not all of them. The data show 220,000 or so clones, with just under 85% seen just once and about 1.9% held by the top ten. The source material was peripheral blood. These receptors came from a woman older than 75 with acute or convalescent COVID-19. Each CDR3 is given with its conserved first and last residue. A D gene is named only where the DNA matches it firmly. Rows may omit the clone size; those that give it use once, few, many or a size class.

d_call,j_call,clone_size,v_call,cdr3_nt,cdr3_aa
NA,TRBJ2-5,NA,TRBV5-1,TGCGCCAGCAGCTTCTACGCCCAAGAGACCCAGTACTTC,CASSFYAQETQYF
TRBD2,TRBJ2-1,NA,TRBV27,TGTGCCAGCAGACCGTCCAGCGGGGTCACCTCCTACAATGAGCAGTTCTTC,CASRPSSGVTSYNEQFF
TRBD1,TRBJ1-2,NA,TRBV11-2,TGTGCCAGCAGCTTAGGGACAGGGGATCGGTATGGCTACACCTTC,CASSLGTGDRYGYTF
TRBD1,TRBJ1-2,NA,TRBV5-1,TGCGCCAGCAGCCCTACTATACAGGGGGGTGGCTACACCTTC,CASSPTIQGGGYTF
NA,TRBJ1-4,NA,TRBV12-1,TGTGCCAGCAGCCAAGCGGGGGAGCGGTCGGGAAAACTGTTTTTT,CASSQAGERSGKLFF
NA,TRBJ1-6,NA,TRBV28,TGTGCCAGCAGTTTATCTGGACTTTATTCACCCCTCCACTTT,CASSLSGLYSPLHF
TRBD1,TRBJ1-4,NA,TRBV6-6,TGTGCCAGCAGTTACCCAGGACAGGGAAATGAAAAACTGTTTTTT,CASSYPGQGNEKLFF
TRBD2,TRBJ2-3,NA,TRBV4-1,TGCGCCAGCAGCCAAGATGGGACTAGCGGGAGTTCTGGCACAGATACGCAGTATTTT,CASSQDGTSGSSGTDTQYF
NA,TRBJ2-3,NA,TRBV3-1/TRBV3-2,TGTGCCAGCAGCCACATAACTAGCACAGATACGCAGTATTTT,CASSHITSTDTQYF
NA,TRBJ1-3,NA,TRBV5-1,TGCGCCAGCAGCCCGGGAGTGGGGCAGATCTCTGGAAACACCATATATTTT,CASSPGVGQISGNTIYF
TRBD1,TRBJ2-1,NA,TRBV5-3,TGTGCCAGAAGCCTACGGACAGGGGGCTTATCTACCAAGGGCAATGAGCAGTTCTTC,CARSLRTGGLSTKGNEQFF
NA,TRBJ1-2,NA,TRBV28,TGTGCCAGCAGTTCCCCGGTCAGGGCGGGGTATGGCTACACCTTC,CASSSPVRAGYGYTF
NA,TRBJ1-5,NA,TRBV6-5,TGTGCCAGCAGACTCTCAATGAATAGCAATCAGCCCCAGCATTTT,CASRLSMNSNQPQHF
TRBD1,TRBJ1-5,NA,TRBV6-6,TGTGCCAGCAGGGGACAGGGGGCAAATGGCAATCAGCCCCAGCATTTT,CASRGQGANGNQPQHF
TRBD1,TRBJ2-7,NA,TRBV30,TGTGCCTGGAGTGTGGGACAGGGATACGAGCAGTACTTC,CAWSVGQGYEQYF
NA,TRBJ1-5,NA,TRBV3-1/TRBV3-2,TGTGCCAGCAGCCCGGGGTCTTTTAATCAGCCCCAGCATTTT,CASSPGSFNQPQHF
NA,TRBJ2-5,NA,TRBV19,TGTGCCACCGGCTCGGGTCAAGAGACCCAGTACTTC,CATGSGQETQYF
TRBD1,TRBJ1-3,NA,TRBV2,TGTGCCAGCAGAGGGACAGGGAACACCATATATTTT,CASRGTGNTIYF
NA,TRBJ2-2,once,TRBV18,TGTGCCAGCTCACCTCTCACCGGGGAGCTGTTTTTT,CASSPLTGELFF
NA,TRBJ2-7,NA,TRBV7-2,TGTGCCAGCAGTCAAGTGGGGGTACGGGGGGAGCAGTACTTC,CASSQVGVRGEQYF
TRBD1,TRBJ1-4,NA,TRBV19,TGTGCCAGTAGTATGGACAGGGGGCGCAATGAAAAACTGTTTTTT,CASSMDRGRNEKLFF
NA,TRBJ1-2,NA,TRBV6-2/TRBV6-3,TGTGCCAGCAGCCCCCAGGGGTCTAACTATGGCTACACCTTC,CASSPQGSNYGYTF
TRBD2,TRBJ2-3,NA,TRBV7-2,TGTGCCAGCAGCACCGGCTTACTAGCGCGCACAGATACGCAGTATTTT,CASSTGLLARTDTQYF
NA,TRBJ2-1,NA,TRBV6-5,TGTGCCAGCATCTTCCAGGGCTCCTACAATGAGCAGTTCTTC,CASIFQGSYNEQFF
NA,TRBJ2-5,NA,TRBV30,TGTGCCGGGACCCCCCGAGGTTTAGAGACCCAGTACTTC,CAGTPRGLETQYF
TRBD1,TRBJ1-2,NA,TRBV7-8,TGTGCCAGCAGCAAGGACAGGGGAGGCTATGGCTACACCTTC,CASSKDRGGYGYTF
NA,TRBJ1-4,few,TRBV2,TGTGCCAGCAGATTTGGGGGGGCGCGGGAAAAACTGTTTTTT,CASRFGGAREKLFF
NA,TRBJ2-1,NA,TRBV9,TGTGCCAGCAGCGTAGGAGGGCTAGCGAGGGGCGAGCAGTTCTTC,CASSVGGLARGEQFF
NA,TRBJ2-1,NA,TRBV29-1,TGCAGCGTTGACGGGGGTTACAATGAGCAGTTCTTC,CSVDGGYNEQFF
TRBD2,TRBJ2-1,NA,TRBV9,TGTGCCAGCAGCCCAACTAGCGGGGGCACCTACAATGAGCAGTTCTTC,CASSPTSGGTYNEQFF
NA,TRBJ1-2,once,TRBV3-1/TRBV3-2,TGTGCCAGCAGCCAAGATTTGGGGTTTTTTAGGACAGCCTCCGGCTACACCTTC,CASSQDLGFFRTASGYTF
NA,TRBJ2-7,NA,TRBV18,TGTGCCAGCTCACTTCAGGGAAAGGTGACCTACGAGCAGTACTTC,CASSLQGKVTYEQYF
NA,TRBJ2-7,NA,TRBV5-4,TGTGCCAGCAGCTTGGACGGGCGGGCCGAACTCTTC,CASSLDGRAELF
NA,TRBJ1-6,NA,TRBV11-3,TGTGCCAGCAGCTTGGGGCTTGATTCACCCCTCCACTTT,CASSLGLDSPLHF
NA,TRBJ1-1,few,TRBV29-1,TGCAGCGTTGAGACAACAGTGAACACTGAAGCTTTCTTT,CSVETTVNTEAFF
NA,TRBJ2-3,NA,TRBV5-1,TGCGCCAGCAGCCAGGGACTGGATACGCAGTATTTT,CASSQGLDTQYF
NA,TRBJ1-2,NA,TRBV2,TGTGCCAGCAGTGACAGGGATCCCTATGGCTACACCTTC,CASSDRDPYGYTF
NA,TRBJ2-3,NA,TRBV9,TGTGCCAGCAGCCCTAGACAGGAGGGCACAGATACGCAGTATTTT,CASSPRQEGTDTQYF
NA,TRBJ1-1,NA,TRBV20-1,TGCAGTGCCGTCAGGGGCTCTGAAGCTTTCTTT,CSAVRGSEAFF
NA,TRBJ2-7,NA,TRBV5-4,TGTGCCAGCAGTTTGGACAGTCACGAGCAGTACTTC,CASSLDSHEQYF
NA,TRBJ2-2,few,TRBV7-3,TGTGCCAGCAGCCAAACGGGACAGAACACCGGGGAGCTGTTTTTT,CASSQTGQNTGELFF
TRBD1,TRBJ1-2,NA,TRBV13,TGTGCCAGCAGCTTATCGGACAGGGGGAGGTATGGCTACACCTTC,CASSLSDRGRYGYTF
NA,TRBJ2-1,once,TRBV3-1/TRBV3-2,TGTGCCAGCAGCCAAGATTTACTAGTACCTTACGCATTGATCGATGAGCAGTTCTTC,CASSQDLLVPYALIDEQFF
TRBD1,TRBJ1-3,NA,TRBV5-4,TGTGCCAGCAGCTGGGACAGAAACTCTGGAAACACCATATATTTT,CASSWDRNSGNTIYF
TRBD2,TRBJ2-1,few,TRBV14,TGTGCCAGCAGCCAAGAGAGGCTAGCGGGACACAATGAGCAGTTCTTC,CASSQERLAGHNEQFF
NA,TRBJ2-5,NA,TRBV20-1,TGCAGTGCTAGAGATCGGGAGACCCAGTACTTC,CSARDRETQYF
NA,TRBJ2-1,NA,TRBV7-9,TGTGCCAGCAGCCGGAGAGGCTATCTAGGGGACAATGAGCAGTTCTTC,CASSRRGYLGDNEQFF